This T cell receptor (beta chain) came from a study of blood T cell repertoires in COVID-19. Clones were read by immunoSEQ multiplex PCR, and TCRdb kept only the in-frame ones, dropping some. The sample lists around 200,000 clones, 65% to 90% occurring once. The CDR3 is made up of 16 amino acids. Germline assignment: CDR1 LGHNT and CDR2 FRNRAP. Trimming removed 4 bases at V and 4 bases at J, with 19 bases between. V is TRBV12-5 and J is TRBJ1-1; D possibly corresponds to TRBD1 (5 bases). Input material: PBMCs or T cells enriched from blood (not recorded which). The sequence came from a woman in her twenties or thirties who had been exposed to COVID-19. The CDR3: CASGSLGGGLGTEAFF. In DNA form, the CDR3 reads TGTGCTAGTGGTTCCCTCGGGGGAGGGCTCGGCACTGAAGCTTTCTTT.